This TCR beta chain was recovered during a study of beta chain features in type 1 diabetes. Study information: Healthy donors, compared against patients, showed similar age, gender and cell yields. Whole-study findings and limits: Shorter TCRB CDR3s, moderately but significantly so, marked every one of the four CD4+ subsets in Type 1 diabetes patients. Healthy donors had naive, central memory and Treg TCRB repertoires that appeared less similar than those seen among patients. VDJ junctions from type 1 diabetes patients carried fewer insertions and larger deletions.

This clone occurred a few times. The antigen is undetermined. The entirety of the isolated RNA underwent reverse transcription, so expressed TCRB transcripts were sequenced. Data came from immunoSEQ multiplex PCR; TCRdb stores just in-frame clones and leaves some out. The table lists about 620,000 clones, around 15% of them singletons. Per germline, CDR1 MGHDK and CDR2 SYGVNS. V was cut by 5 bases and J by 0 bases, with 8 bases left in between. There are 14 residues in the CDR3. The material sequenced was naive CD4+ T cells from blood. The rearrangement links TRBV25-1 to TRBJ2-1, with D uncertain. The sequence derives from a man between 18 and 35 years old in good health. The CDR3 DNA follows: TGTGCCAGCAGTCCCTTTAGCTCCTACAATGAGCAGTTCTTC. It specifies CASSPFSSYNEQFF.